The present entry profiles one TCR beta chain with its context. What it binds is not known. Trimming cost V 0 bases and J 1 base; bases outside gene matches: 8. Germline CDR1 reads SNHLY; CDR2 reads FYNNEI. The CDR3 has 18 residues. Every bit of the isolated RNA underwent reverse transcription, so sequencing read expressed TCRB transcripts. Data came from immunoSEQ multiplex PCR; TCRdb stores just in-frame clones and leaves some out. The sample lists around 340,000 clones, approximately 10% occurring once. The sample originates from a study of beta chain features in type 1 diabetes. Broader study findings: Shorter TCRB CDR3s, moderately but significantly so, were found in Type 1 diabetes patients in all four CD4+ subsets.

The source of this sequence is a man aged 25-40 years with type 1 diabetes. The chain joins TRBV2 to TRBJ2-4, with 8 bases aligning to TRBD1. The sequencing input was central memory CD4+ T cells from blood. DNA of the CDR3: TGTGCCAGCAGTGAAGCTTCGATGACAGGGGTTGCCAAAAACATTCAGTACTTC. It yields the protein CASSEASMTGVAKNIQYF.